This T cell receptor (beta chain) was sequenced for a study of T cell repertoires in cytomegalovirus infection. The CDR3 length is 13 residues. Per germline, CDR1 MNHNS and CDR2 SASEGT. Trimming pared 5 bases from V and 4 bases from J, leaving 12 bases between. This clonotype was counted only a few times. Its antigen is unidentified. Broader study findings: Within the response measured ex vivo, HLA-C-restricted CMV-specific TCR beta clonotypes were dominant.

One entry per CDR3 protein results from TCRdb running MiXCR on the reads. The table includes about 350,000 distinct CDR3 sequences, roughly 36% detected once. This material consisted of cultured PBMCs, taken from culture after CMV antigen stimulation. The sequence was collected from a human donor in good health (CMV status not recorded). Some clones in this sample may be carry-over from other donors' samples. The V gene is TRBV6-1, the J gene TRBJ2-7; the D is unclear. This CDR3 reads CASSSLVWYEQYF. The CDR3 bases are TGTGCCAGCAGTTCCCTAGTATGGTACGAGCAGTACTTC.